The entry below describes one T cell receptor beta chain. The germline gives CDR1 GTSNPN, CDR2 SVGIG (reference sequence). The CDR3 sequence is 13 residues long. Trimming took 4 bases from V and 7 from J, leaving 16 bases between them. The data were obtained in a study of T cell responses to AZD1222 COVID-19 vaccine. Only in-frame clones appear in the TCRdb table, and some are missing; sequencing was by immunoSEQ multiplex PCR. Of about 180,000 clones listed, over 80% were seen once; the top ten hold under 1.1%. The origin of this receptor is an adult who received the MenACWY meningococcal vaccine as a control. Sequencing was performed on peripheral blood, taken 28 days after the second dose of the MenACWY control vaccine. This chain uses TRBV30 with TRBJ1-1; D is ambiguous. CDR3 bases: TGTGCCTGGAAAGCAAAAGCGACGGTTGAAGCTTTCTTT. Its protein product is CAWKAKATVEAFF.